These 16 T cell receptor beta chains were sequenced from one sample in a study of technical replicates of blood from a few donors. The assay was immunoSEQ multiplex PCR, and TCRdb's table has in-frame clones only and misses some. The repertoire consists of 64,000 or so clones, with around 86% occurring once and the leading ten covering approximately 5%. Sequences were obtained from PBMCs. These receptors were taken from a human donor in good health. Some clones in this sample may be carry-over from other donors' samples.

Only one count was recorded for this clone. This chain joins TRBV5-5 and TRBJ1-5; D might be TRBD1 (5 bases). The length of the CDR3 is 13 residues. V was pared by 0 bases and J by 7 bases, with 8 bases between. Germline assignment: CDR1 SGHKS and CDR2 YYEKEE (reference sequence). The CDR3 spells CASSLEWGQPQHF. The CDR3 DNA follows: TGTGCCAGCAGCTTGGAATGGGGCCAGCCCCAGCATTTT.

CDR3: CASSSLSGNTIYF. CDR3 nucleotide sequence: TGTGCCAGCTCCTCTCTGTCTGGAAACACCATATATTTT. The J gene is TRBJ1-3, the V gene TRBV5-6; D remains unclear. Trimming left V 7 bases short and J 1 base short, with 9 bases between. Germline V gene lookup returns CDR1 SGHDT and CDR2 YYEEEE. The length of the CDR3 is 13 residues.

The V gene is TRBV5-6, the J gene TRBJ2-7, with 8 bases aligning to TRBD1. Germline trimming cut 0 bases from V and 2 bases from J; bases unmatched to any gene: 7. Germline loops: CDR1 SGHDT, CDR2 YYEEEE. This CDR3 has 16 amino acids. CDR3 bases: TGTGCCAGCAGCTTGGCGGTTGCAGGGGGCCCCTACGAGCAGTACTTC. Translation gives CASSLAVAGGPYEQYF.

CDR3 nucleotide sequence: TGTGCCAGCATGAGACAAACCTACGAGCAGTACTTC. Translating it yields CASMRQTYEQYF. This chain uses TRBV2 with TRBJ2-7, with D unclear. CDR1 and CDR2 (germline): SNHLY, FYNNEI. Between the trimmed V and J ends, which lost 7 bases and 2 bases, there was a span of 9 bases. The CDR3 has 12 amino acids.

CDR3 DNA sequence: TGTGCCTGGAGTGTAGGGCAGGGGAGTGGCTACACCTTC. It translates to CAWSVGQGSGYTF. This chain uses TRBV30 with TRBJ1-2; tentative D call: TRBD1 (6 bases). V lost 0 bases to trimming and J lost 7 bases, with 12 bases between them. Per germline, CDR1 GTSNPN and CDR2 SVGIG (reference sequence). This CDR3 has 13 amino acids.

The genes are TRBV27 and TRBJ2-7; 9 nucleotides line up with TRBD1. V lost 2 bases and J lost 0; bases outside the gene matches: 8. Germline V gene sequence: CDR1 MNHEY, CDR2 SMNVEV (reference sequence). This CDR3 spans 17 amino acids. The CDR3 reads CASSLQGQGRSSYEQYF. CDR3 nucleotides: TGTGCCAGCAGTTTACAGGGACAGGGAAGAAGCTCCTACGAGCAGTACTTC.

The rearrangement links TRBV4-1 to TRBJ1-5, with 8 bases lining up with TRBD1. J lost 2 bases, V lost 5 bases, and 8 bases had no gene match. Germline V lookup: CDR1 MGHRA, CDR2 YSYEKL. The CDR3 runs to 16 residues. The CDR3 sequence: CASSGQGQVGNQPQHF. Here the CDR3 DNA reads TGCGCCAGCAGCGGCCAGGGACAGGTGGGCAATCAGCCCCAGCATTTT.

The sample holds one count of this clone. The rearrangement links TRBV5-1 to TRBJ2-3, with 8 positions matching TRBD1. The CDR3 sequence is 15 residues long. Germline V gene lookup returns CDR1 SGHRS and CDR2 YFSETQ. After removal of 2 bases from V and 3 bases from J, the junction contained 5 bases not matched to a gene. The CDR3 coding sequence is TGCGCCAGCAGCTTAGGGGACAGGATGACAGATACGCAGTATTTT. This translates into CASSLGDRMTDTQYF.

This chain links TRBV7-9 with TRBJ2-4, with 11 bases aligning to TRBD1. The V gene end was trimmed by 1 base and the J gene end by 11 bases; junction bases not matched to a gene: 7. CDR1 SEHNR and CDR2 FQNEAQ come from the germline V gene (reference sequence). The CDR3 consists of 15 residues. In DNA form, the CDR3 reads TGTGCCAGCAGCTTAGACCCGGACAGGGGGCTTGTTCAGTACTTC. Translated, it gives CASSLDPDRGLVQYF.

V is TRBV4-3 and J is TRBJ2-3; a possible D gene is TRBD1 (6 bases). Trimming shortened V by 0 bases and J by 2 bases, and 18 bases separated the two germline ends. The CDR3 consists of 18 residues. In germline, CDR1 is LGHNA, CDR2 YSLEER. The CDR3 reads CASSQDDRGWAFTDTQYF. DNA for the CDR3: TGCGCCAGCAGCCAAGATGATAGGGGGTGGGCTTTCACAGATACGCAGTATTTT.

This chain uses TRBV4-2 with TRBJ1-2; D perhaps matches TRBD1 (5 bases). From germline, CDR1 is LGHNA and CDR2 YNFKEQ. This CDR3 comprises 17 residues. Trimming took 0 bases from V and 0 from J, leaving 14 bases between them. CDR3 protein: CASSQDRGSGTNYGYTF. Written as DNA, the CDR3 is TGTGCCAGCAGCCAAGATCGGGGGTCAGGCACTAACTATGGCTACACCTTC.

This chain connects TRBV6-6 to TRBJ2-5; D might be TRBD1 (6 bases). Germline CDR1 MNHNY, CDR2 SVGAGI (reference sequence). V lost 7 bases, J lost 5 bases, and 23 bases lay in between. The CDR3 loop spans 16 amino acids. CDR3 DNA sequence: TGTGCCAGCACCCCTCGGGCCCAAACAGGGCTGGAGACCCAGTACTTC. Encoded protein: CASTPRAQTGLETQYF.

The chain uses TRBV14 and TRBJ2-5; maybe TRBD1 (5 bases). The CDR3 has 14 amino acids. Trimming pared 1 base from V and 4 bases from J, leaving 10 bases between. Germline V gene sequence: CDR1 SGHDN, CDR2 FVKESK. Here the CDR3 reads CASSQVQAGETQYF. CDR3 nucleotide sequence: TGTGCCAGCAGCCAAGTACAGGCAGGAGAGACCCAGTACTTC. Complete variable domain (other parts from reference TRBV14 and TRBJ2-5): EAGVTQFPSHSVIEKGQTVTLRCDPISGHDNLYWYRRVMGKEIKFLLHFVKESKQDESGMPNNRFLAERTGGTYSTLKVQPAELEDSGVYFCASSQVQAGETQYFGPGTRLLVL.

Only one count was recorded for this clone. The rearrangement uses TRBV6-1 and TRBJ1-2, with TRBD1 as a possible D gene (6 bases). There are 12 residues in the CDR3. Germline CDR1 is MNHNS and CDR2 is SASEGT. V lost 8 bases and J lost 8, with 15 bases in between. CDR3 loop: CASEGDARGYTF. In DNA, the CDR3 is TGTGCCAGCGAGGGGGACGCAAGAGGCTACACCTTC.

The chain uses TRBV5-1 and TRBJ1-2, with no clear D. Germline CDR1 reads SGHRS; CDR2 reads YFSETQ. This CDR3 contains 14 residues. Deletions cut 5 bases from V and 0 bases from J, with 11 bases between. The CDR3 here is CASSLVYANYGYTF. The DNA of the CDR3 is TGCGCCAGCAGTTTAGTCTACGCTAACTATGGCTACACCTTC.

The chain uses TRBV19 and TRBJ1-5; 8 bases line up with TRBD1. Losses at the gene ends were 7 bases for V and 9 bases for J; bases not matched to a gene: 11. This CDR3 is 14 amino acids long. Germline CDR1 is LNHDA and CDR2 is SQIVND (reference sequence). The CDR3 coding sequence is TGTGCCAGTATTGGCGGACAGGGATTATGGCCCCAGCATTTT. Translating gives CASIGGQGLWPQHF.